A single sample gave rise to the 4 T cell receptor beta chains below, sequenced in a study of cytomegalovirus exposure and HLA in healthy donors. A multiplex PCR was run with 60 Vbeta primers and 13 Jbeta primers. The protocol was immunoSEQ multiplex PCR, while the TCRdb copy is restricted to in-frame clones and leaves out a portion. The sample lists approximately 220,000 clones; more than 65% were seen once. Sequencing was carried out using PBMCs. The receptors were sampled from a young man in good health and CMV-seronegative.

The chain combines TRBV9 with TRBJ2-3; 10 nucleotides agree with TRBD1. Germline values: CDR1 SGDLS, CDR2 YYNGEE. This CDR3 contains 16 residues. V lost 1 base to trimming and J lost 1 base; unmatched junction nucleotides: 3. The CDR3 coding sequence is TGTGCCAGCAGCGTAAAAGACAGGGGGCGCACAGATACGCAGTATTTT. Protein: CASSVKDRGRTDTQYF.

This chain connects TRBV6-1 to TRBJ2-1, with D possibly TRBD1 on 5 matching bases. The CDR3 covers 13 residues. CDR1 and CDR2 (germline): MNHNS, SASEGT. The V gene lost 1 base and the J gene lost 6 bases, with 7 bases spanning the gap. CDR3 coding DNA: TGTGCCAGCAGTGAAGGCAGGGTCAATGAGCAGTTCTTC. Its translation: CASSEGRVNEQFF.

This clone came up a few times. This sequence joins TRBV7-9 and TRBJ2-7; D is uncertain. This CDR3 comprises 14 residues. In germline, CDR1 is SEHNR, CDR2 FQNEAQ (reference sequence). Trimming shortened V by 5 bases and J by 2 bases, and 13 bases separated the two germline ends. Here the CDR3 reads CASSILDSPYEQYF. As DNA, the CDR3 is TGTGCCAGCAGCATCTTAGACTCTCCCTACGAGCAGTACTTC.

The V gene is TRBV18, the J gene TRBJ2-1; TRBD2 matches at 12 bases. V shed 6 bases and J 7 bases; nucleotides not matched to a gene: 4. CDR1 is KGHSH, CDR2 LQKENI, per germline. The CDR3 totals 14 residues. The CDR3 DNA is TGTGCCAGCTCGCTAGGGACTAGCGGGAATGAGCAGTTCTTC. Its translation: CASSLGTSGNEQFF.